Listed here are 12 T cell receptor beta chains from one sample, sequenced in a study of radiation and T cells in renal cell carcinoma. Noted time point: blood 2 weeks post-SBRT. Treatment denoted: 15 Gy SBRT to primary tumor, nephrectomy 4 weeks later. The method was immunoSEQ multiplex PCR; TCRdb's version includes in-frame clones alone and lacks a portion of them. The sample yields roughly 140,000 clones, about 91% seen once. The source was blood, collected from a patient whose treatment included radiotherapy and nephrectomy. The receptors here all came from a woman between 45 and 65 years old with renal cell carcinoma.

The J gene is TRBJ1-2, the V gene TRBV28, with D unclear. V was shortened by 1 base and J by 1 base, with 7 bases between the two germline ends. This CDR3 has 14 residues. Germline-derived CDR1 and CDR2 are MDHEN and SYDVKM. In DNA, the CDR3 is TGTGCCAGCAGTTTATATAGCCTTAACTATGGCTACACCTTC. This sequence encodes CASSLYSLNYGYTF.

V gene TRBV4-2 combines with J gene TRBJ1-2; 7 bases are shared with TRBD1. Trimming cost V 7 bases and J 4 bases; bases outside gene matches: 6. Germline V gene sequence: CDR1 LGHNA, CDR2 YNFKEQ. The CDR3 length is 13 residues. The CDR3 loop reads CASTRQGAYGYTF. The CDR3 DNA is TGTGCCAGCACCAGACAGGGAGCCTATGGCTACACCTTC.

V and J are TRBV19 and TRBJ2-5; D call uncertain. Trimming removed 2 bases from V and 2 bases from J, with 12 bases in between. Germline V gene lookup returns CDR1 LNHDA and CDR2 SQIVND (reference sequence). There are 15 residues in the CDR3. The CDR3 region is CASSIRKLSQETQYF. The DNA for the CDR3 is TGTGCCAGTAGTATACGGAAACTCTCTCAAGAGACCCAGTACTTC.

This chain connects TRBV21-1 to TRBJ1-6; TRBD1 is the table's D call, not checked against the DNA. TRBV21-1 is termed a pseudogene. The CDR3 is 14 amino acids. CDR3 region: CASSNRDRKGPLHF. The DNA for the CDR3 is TGTGCCAGCAGCAACCGGGACAGAAAGGGACCCCTCCACTTT.

The V call is TRBV6-6, the J call TRBJ2-7, with TRBD2 as a possible D gene (6 bases). Looked up from germline, CDR1 is MNHNY and CDR2 is SVGAGI (reference sequence). The V and J ends lost 5 bases and 4 bases respectively, with 15 bases between them. The CDR3 consists of 14 residues. Here the CDR3 reads CASSTGDSGYEQYF. The CDR3 region has the DNA TGTGCCAGCAGTACCGGGGACTCCGGATACGAGCAGTACTTC.

The V call is TRBV12-5, the J call TRBJ1-1; D call uncertain. Germline CDR1 LGHNT, CDR2 FRNRAP. Trimming took 1 base from V and 3 from J, leaving 9 bases between them. The CDR3 totals 14 residues. CDR3 sequence reads: CASGLGQYYTEAFF. CDR3 DNA: TGTGCTAGTGGTTTGGGCCAGTATTACACTGAAGCTTTCTTT.

As regards this clone: The germline gene is not matched at one end of the junction; a read error may be the cause. V usage is TRBV6-5 and J usage is TRBJ2-7, with a tentative D call TRBD2 (7 bases). Germline V CDR1 and CDR2: MNHEY, SVGAGI. This CDR3 is built from 15 residues. DNA for the CDR3: TGTGCAAGCAGTAGGGGGGGCACAATCTCCTACGAGCAGTACTTC. Translation gives CASSRGGTISYEQYF.

The chain employs TRBV18 and TRBJ1-2, with TRBD1 as a possible D gene (6 bases). The V gene's germline CDR1 is KGHSH and CDR2 LQKENI. V shed 6 bases and J shed 4 bases, with 6 bases lying between them. The CDR3 has 11 residues. The CDR3 DNA reads as TGTGCCAGCTCGGACAGCTATGGCTACACCTTC. Translated, it gives CASSDSYGYTF.

V usage is TRBV5-1 and J usage is TRBJ2-7; either TRBD1 or TRBD2 may fit D (5 bases each). There are 13 residues in the CDR3. V dropped 9 bases and J dropped 6 bases, with 19 bases sitting between them. Germline CDR1 and CDR2: SGHRS and YFSETQ. DNA for the CDR3: TGCGCCACCGCCTTGGGGGTCGAGGGCGAGCAGTACTTC. Protein product: CATALGVEGEQYF.

This clone was counted between two and nine times. The chain has TRBV29-1 and TRBJ1-1; D is ambiguous. Germline lookup yields CDR1 SQVTM and CDR2 ANQGSEA. V was shortened by 0 bases and J by 2 bases, with 7 bases between the two germline ends. The CDR3 length is 13 residues. CDR3 residues: CSVEDLGNTEAFF. The DNA of the CDR3 is TGCAGCGTTGAAGATCTGGGAAACACTGAAGCTTTCTTT.

The CDR3 DNA is TGTGCCAGCAGTCAAACAGGGCGTGGAAACACCATATATTTT. This translates into CASSQTGRGNTIYF. The V gene is TRBV11-1, the J gene TRBJ1-3; TRBD1 is a possible D gene (6 bases). The CDR3 runs to 14 residues. V dropped 6 bases and J dropped 3 bases, with 12 bases sitting between them. Germline CDR1 SGHAT, CDR2 FQDESV (reference sequence).

J is TRBJ2-5 and V is TRBV6-5; D is uncertain. Germline CDR1 reads MNHEY; CDR2 reads SVGAGI. With 6 bases removed from V and 2 bases from J, the gap between germline ends came to 1 base. The CDR3 totals 10 residues. The CDR3 sequence: CASRQETQYF. In nucleotides, the CDR3 is TGTGCCAGCAGGCAAGAGACCCAGTACTTC.